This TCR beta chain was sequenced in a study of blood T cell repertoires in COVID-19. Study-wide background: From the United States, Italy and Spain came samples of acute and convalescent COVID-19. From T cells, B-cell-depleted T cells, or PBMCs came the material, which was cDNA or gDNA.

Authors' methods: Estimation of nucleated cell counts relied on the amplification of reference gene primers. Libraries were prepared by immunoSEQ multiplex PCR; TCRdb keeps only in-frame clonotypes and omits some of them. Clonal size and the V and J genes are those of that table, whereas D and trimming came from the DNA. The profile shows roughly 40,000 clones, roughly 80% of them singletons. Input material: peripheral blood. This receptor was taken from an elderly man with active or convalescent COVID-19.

The CDR3 region is CASSQEVYAGNQPQHF. CDR3 DNA: TGCGCCAGCAGCCAAGAGGTTTACGCAGGGAACCAGCCCCAGCATTTT. The genes are TRBV4-3 and TRBJ1-5, with D possibly matching TRBD1 (5 bases). Trimming cost V 0 bases and J 7 bases, with 16 bases left between them. The germline gives CDR1 LGHNA, CDR2 YSLEER. The CDR3 has 16 amino acids.